Below are 10 T cell receptor beta chains sequenced from a single sample in a study of T cells in Graves' hyperthyroidism and ophthalmopathy. Regions amplified from RNA transcripts were the TCR beta CDR3 regions. When the TCR CDR3 underwent first-round RT-PCR, the HTBI primer set was used. TCRdb re-called the multiplex PCR reads through MiXCR, storing one row per CDR3 protein. The table includes about 720,000 distinct CDR3 sequences, 18% detected once. The sequencing sample was made of blood. The source is a woman aged 45-65 years with Graves' hyperthyroidism that later progressed to Graves' ophthalmopathy.

The sample holds many counts of this clonotype. The chain carries TRBV5-1 and TRBJ1-1; no clear D. V lost 3 bases, J lost 5 bases, and 11 bases lay in between. Germline V CDR1 and CDR2: SGHRS, YFSETQ. CDR3 size: 13 residues. As DNA, the CDR3 is TGCGCCAGCAGCTGGAACGGTGGGACTGAAGCTTTCTTT. Encoded protein: CASSWNGGTEAFF.

The chain uses TRBV7-8 and TRBJ2-7; D possibly corresponds to TRBD2 (6 bases). CDR3 length: 14 residues. Germline V gives CDR1 SGHVS, CDR2 FQNEAQ. The V and J ends lost 0 bases and 8 bases respectively, with 14 bases between them. Written as DNA, the CDR3 is TGTGCCAGCAGCTTAGCCGGGGGAGATATCAAGCAGTACTTC. It encodes CASSLAGGDIKQYF. The variable domain in full, completed from reference TRBV7-8 and TRBJ2-7, reads GAGVSQSPRYKVAKRGQDVALRCDPISGHVSLFWYQQALGQGPEFLTYFQNEAQLDKSGLPSDRFFAERPEGSVSTLKIQRTQQEDSAVYLCASSLAGGDIKQYFGPGTRLTVT.

Only a few counts were recorded for this clonotype. The V call is TRBV4-1, the J call TRBJ1-2; D call uncertain. Trimming left V 1 base short and J 4 bases short, with 13 bases between. The CDR3 totals 15 residues. Germline V gene sequence: CDR1 MGHRA, CDR2 YSYEKL. CDR3 bases: TGCGCCAGCAGCCAAGCGTATCCAGACGCCTATGGCTACACCTTC. Translating gives CASSQAYPDAYGYTF.

There are many counts of this clonotype. The gene calls are TRBV9 and TRBJ1-1; 8 bases align to TRBD1. Germline CDR1 and CDR2: SGDLS and YYNGEE. The V segment lost 3 bases and the J segment 5 bases; nucleotides outside the gene matches: 9. The CDR3 consists of 15 residues. CDR3 in DNA: TGTGCCAGCAGCGCACCCCTCGGACAGGGTACTGAAGCTTTCTTT. This sequence encodes CASSAPLGQGTEAFF.

V usage is TRBV4-1 and J usage is TRBJ2-7, with D possibly matching TRBD1 (5 bases). V was pared by 6 bases and J by 3 bases, with 15 bases between. The CDR3 extends over 14 amino acids. CDR1 MGHRA and CDR2 YSYEKL come from the germline V gene. The CDR3 DNA reads as TGCGCCAGCAGTACTGGACATTCTCACTACGAGCAGTACTTC. Translated: CASSTGHSHYEQYF.

There are a few counts of this clonotype. The rearrangement joins TRBV12-5 to TRBJ2-7; perhaps TRBD2 as D (6 bases). V shed 5 bases and J shed 11 bases, with 13 bases lying between them. This CDR3 is 11 amino acids long. CDR1 and CDR2 (germline): LGHNT, FRNRAP. The chain's CDR3 is CASGHRREEYF. The CDR3 DNA sequence: TGTGCTAGTGGTCACAGAAGGGAGGAGTACTTC.

This clonotype was counted a single time. This chain uses TRBV5-1 with TRBJ1-1; D not certain. Trimming pared 0 bases from V and 0 bases from J, leaving 9 bases between. This CDR3 spans 15 amino acids. The germline V gene has CDR1 SGHRS and CDR2 YFSETQ. The CDR3, as DNA: TGCGCCAGCAGCTTGGAGGGTGGAGTGAACACTGAAGCTTTCTTT. Translated, it gives CASSLEGGVNTEAFF.

The chain carries TRBV3-1 and TRBJ1-6; 8 bases are shared with TRBD1. Per the germline V gene, CDR1 is LGHDT and CDR2 is YNNKEL (reference sequence). The V and J ends lost 1 base and 3 bases, in that order; junction bases with no gene match: 2. CDR3 length: 16 residues. For the CDR3, the DNA is TGTGCCAGCAGCCAAGGAACAGGGGGCTATAATTCACCCCTCCACTTT. Translating gives CASSQGTGGYNSPLHF.

The chain carries TRBV27 and TRBJ2-3; 8 bases agree with TRBD2. The junction had 14 bases not matched to a gene; V was cut back by 5 bases and J by 4 bases. The CDR3 consists of 17 residues. The germline V gene encodes CDR1 MNHEY and CDR2 SMNVEV (reference sequence). The CDR3 here is CASSAPFRGGPPDTQYF. The CDR3 DNA follows: TGTGCCAGCAGTGCACCCTTTCGGGGGGGCCCCCCAGATACGCAGTATTTT.

This clonotype was seen a few times. The chain couples TRBV15 to TRBJ2-1; 9 positions match TRBD1. Losses at the gene ends were 1 base for V and 12 bases for J; bases not matched to a gene: 10. This CDR3 is 15 amino acids long. Per the germline V gene, CDR1 is LNHNV and CDR2 is YYDKDF (reference sequence). CDR3 nucleotides: TGTGCCACCAGCAGAGTGCCCCTGCCGGGACAGGGGCAGTTCTTC. Its translation is CATSRVPLPGQGQFF.